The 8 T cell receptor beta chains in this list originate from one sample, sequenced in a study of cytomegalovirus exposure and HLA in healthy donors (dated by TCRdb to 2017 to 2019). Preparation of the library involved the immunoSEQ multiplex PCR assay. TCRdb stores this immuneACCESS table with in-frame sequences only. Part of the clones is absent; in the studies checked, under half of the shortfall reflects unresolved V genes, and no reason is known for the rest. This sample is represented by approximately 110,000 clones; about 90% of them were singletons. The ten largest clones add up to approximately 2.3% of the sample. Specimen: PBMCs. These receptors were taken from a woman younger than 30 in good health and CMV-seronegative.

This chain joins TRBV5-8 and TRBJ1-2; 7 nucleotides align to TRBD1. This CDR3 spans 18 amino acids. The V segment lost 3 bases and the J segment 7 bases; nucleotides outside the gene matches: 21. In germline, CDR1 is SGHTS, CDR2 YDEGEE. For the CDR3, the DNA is TGTGCCAGCAGCTCCAGGGTCGAGACAGGGCGATTGTCTATTGGCTACACCTTC. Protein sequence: CASSSRVETGRLSIGYTF.

The CDR3 region has the DNA TGTGCCAGCAGTTTAGTGAGTGCAACTAATGAAAAACTGTTTTTT. Translation gives CASSLVSATNEKLFF. V is TRBV28 and J is TRBJ1-4; D remains unclear. The germline V and J ends were trimmed by 2 bases and 0 bases, with 7 bases remaining between them. The germline V gene encodes CDR1 MDHEN and CDR2 SYDVKM. The CDR3 contains 15 residues.

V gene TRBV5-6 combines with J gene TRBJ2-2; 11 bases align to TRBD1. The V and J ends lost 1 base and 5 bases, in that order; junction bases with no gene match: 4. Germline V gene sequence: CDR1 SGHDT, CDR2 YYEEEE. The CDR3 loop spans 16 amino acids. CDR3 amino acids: CASSLFGDRGTGELFF. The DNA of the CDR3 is TGTGCCAGCAGCTTGTTCGGGGACAGGGGGACCGGGGAGCTGTTTTTT.

The CDR3 here is CASSGTSGSEQYF. The CDR3 DNA follows: TGTGCCAGCAGTGGGACTAGCGGGAGTGAGCAGTACTTC. The V gene is TRBV2, the J gene TRBJ2-7; 13 bases are shared with TRBD2. With V trimmed by 4 bases and J by 7 bases, 1 base remained unmatched. The germline V gene encodes CDR1 SNHLY and CDR2 FYNNEI. The CDR3 is 13 amino acids. The whole variable domain, remainder taken from reference TRBV2 and TRBJ2-7, is EPEVTQTPSHQVTQMGQEVILRCVPISNHLYFYWYRQILGQKVEFLVSFYNNEISEKSEIFDDQFSVERPDGSNFTLKIRSTKLEDSAMYFCASSGTSGSEQYFGPGTRLTVT.

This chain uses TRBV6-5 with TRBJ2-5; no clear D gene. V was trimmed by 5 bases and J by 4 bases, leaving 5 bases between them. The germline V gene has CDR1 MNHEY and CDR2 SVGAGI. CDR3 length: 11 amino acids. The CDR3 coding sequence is TGTGCCAGCAGTGCAGGAGAGACCCAGTACTTC. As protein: CASSAGETQYF.

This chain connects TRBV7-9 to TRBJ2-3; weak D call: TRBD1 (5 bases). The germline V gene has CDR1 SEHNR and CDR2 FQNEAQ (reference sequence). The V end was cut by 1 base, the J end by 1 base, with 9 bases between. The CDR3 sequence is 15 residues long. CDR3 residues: CASSLVQGGTDTQYF. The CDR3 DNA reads TGTGCCAGCAGCTTAGTCCAGGGTGGCACAGATACGCAGTATTTT.

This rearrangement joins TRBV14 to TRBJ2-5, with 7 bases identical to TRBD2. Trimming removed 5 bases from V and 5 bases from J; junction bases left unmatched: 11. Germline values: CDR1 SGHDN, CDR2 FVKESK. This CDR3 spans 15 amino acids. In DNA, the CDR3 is TGTGCCAGCAGCAGCGAGCGGGACCCTCGGGAGACCCAGTACTTC. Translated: CASSSERDPRETQYF.

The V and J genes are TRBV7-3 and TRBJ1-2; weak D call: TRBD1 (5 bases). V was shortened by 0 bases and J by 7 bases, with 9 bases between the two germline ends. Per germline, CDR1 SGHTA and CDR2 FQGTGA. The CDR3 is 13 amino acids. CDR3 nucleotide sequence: TGTGCCAGCAGCTTAACGTCCGGGGGTGGCTACACCTTC. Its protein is CASSLTSGGGYTF.